One and the same sample provided the 8 T cell receptor beta chains below, sequenced in a study of identical twins. TCRdb independently ran MiXCR on the 5' RACE reads; one entry per CDR3 protein. The sample contains around 1.7 million distinct CDR3 sequences, under 35% of which appear only once. Material for sequencing was cord blood. The receptors were gathered from a newborn girl in good health.

The CDR3 spells CSARMAGWATEAFF. CDR3 in DNA: TGCAGTGCTAGGATGGCAGGGTGGGCAACTGAAGCTTTCTTT. The V and J genes are TRBV20-1 and TRBJ1-1; D is perhaps TRBD1 (5 bases). There are 14 residues in the CDR3. Germline values: CDR1 DFQATT, CDR2 SNEGSKA (reference sequence). V lost 3 bases and J lost 5, with 16 bases in between.

This clonotype was observed a handful of times. V is TRBV3-1 and J is TRBJ2-1, with 8 bases matching TRBD1. The length of the CDR3 is 13 residues. V shed 4 bases, J shed 9 bases, and the junction held 5 bases outside the gene matches. Germline loops: CDR1 LGHDT, CDR2 YNNKEL (reference sequence). CDR3 DNA: TGTGCCAGCAGCCCTGGACAGGGAAGTGAGCAGTTCTTC. It is translated as CASSPGQGSEQFF.

This clonotype was counted ten times or more. V usage is TRBV13 and J usage is TRBJ2-5; TRBD2 matches at 8 bases. This CDR3 has 16 amino acids. CDR1 and CDR2 (germline): PRHDT, FYEKMQ (reference sequence). V dropped 1 base and J dropped 1; count of bases not matched to a gene: 5. The CDR3, as DNA: TGTGCCAGCAGCTTAGAATCTAGCGGGCCCCAAGAGACCCAGTACTTC. Translation gives CASSLESSGPQETQYF. Drawing the rest from reference TRBV13 and TRBJ2-5, the complete variable domain is AAGVIQSPRHLIKEKRETATLKCYPIPRHDTVYWYQQGPGQDPQFLISFYEKMQSDKGSIPDRFSAQQFSDYHSELNMSSLELGDSALYFCASSLESSGPQETQYFGPGTRLLVL.

The gene calls are TRBV3-1 and TRBJ2-5; 12 positions match TRBD2. The CDR3 spans 16 residues. Per germline, CDR1 LGHDT and CDR2 YNNKEL (reference sequence). V was clipped by 5 bases and J by 5 bases; unmatched bases: 9. CDR3 in DNA: TGTGCCAGCAGCTCTCGGACTAGCGGGGCGGTGGAGACCCAGTACTTC. It encodes CASSSRTSGAVETQYF.

The chain uses TRBV9 and TRBJ2-7; no definite D call. Trimming removed 0 bases at V and 4 bases at J, with 11 bases between. The CDR3 is 14 residues long. CDR1 is SGDLS and CDR2 is YYNGEE in the germline V gene. The CDR3, as DNA: TGTGCCAGCAGCGTAGAAGCGAACGTTTACGAGCAGTACTTC. Its protein is CASSVEANVYEQYF.

This chain links TRBV28 with TRBJ2-1; 12 bases are shared with TRBD2. With V trimmed by 1 base and J by 12 bases, 4 bases remained unmatched. The CDR3 is 14 residues long. Germline CDR1 and CDR2: MDHEN and SYDVKM. The DNA of the CDR3 is TGTGCCAGCAGTTTATCGACTAGCGGGAGAAGGCAGTTCTTC. It codes for CASSLSTSGRRQFF.

V gene TRBV20-1 combines with J gene TRBJ1-2; a weak D match, TRBD1 (6 bases). From germline, CDR1 is DFQATT and CDR2 SNEGSKA (reference sequence). Trimming took off 5 bases at V and 8 bases at J, with 9 bases between the two ends. CDR3 length equals 10 residues. This chain's CDR3 is CSAPGTGYTF. In nucleotides, the CDR3 is TGCAGTGCTCCCGGGACAGGCTACACCTTC.

This chain joins TRBV2 and TRBJ2-7; the D gene is possibly TRBD2 (5 bases). Trimming cost V 2 bases and J 7 bases, with 12 bases left between them. This CDR3 region has 13 residues. Germline assignment: CDR1 SNHLY and CDR2 FYNNEI. The CDR3 is CASSETRGWEQYF. The CDR3 region has the DNA TGTGCCAGCAGTGAAACTAGAGGGTGGGAGCAGTACTTC. The full variable domain, its missing parts supplied by reference TRBV2 and TRBJ2-7, is EPEVTQTPSHQVTQMGQEVILRCVPISNHLYFYWYRQILGQKVEFLVSFYNNEISEKSEIFDDQFSVERPDGSNFTLKIRSTKLEDSAMYFCASSETRGWEQYFGPGTRLTVT.